These T cell receptor beta chains were read from a single sample in a study of metastatic and nonmetastatic thyroid tumors. MiXCR was used by TCRdb to re-call the PCR reads. The sample shows around 4,300 clones, about 23% of them seen only once. Sequenced sample: tumor tissue. The origin of the receptors is a male donor with papillary thyroid cancer or a benign thyroid nodule (not recorded which). Some clones in this sample may be carry-over from other donors' samples. Each CDR3 is given with its conserved first and last residue.

TRBV24-1	TRBJ2-3	CATSDQGWADTQYF
TRBV28	TRBJ2-7	CASETGRSSYEQYF
TRBV2	TRBJ1-4	CASSEAPGEVEKLFF
TRBV15	TRBJ1-2	CATSRVRGSYGYTF
TRBV20-1	TRBJ1-4	CSASGQGLTNEKLFF
TRBV5-1	TRBJ2-5	CASSQMLLAGKETQYF
TRBV2	TRBJ2-7	CASSDWNEQYF
TRBV11-2	TRBJ2-1	CASSPSQLASPGNEQFF
TRBV28	TRBJ2-7	CASSSTYEQYF
TRBV11-3	TRBJ2-2	CASSSDRGGTGELFF
TRBV10-3	TRBJ1-6	CAISVQENSPLHF
TRBV5-4	TRBJ2-3	CASSFPWTDTQYF
TRBV6-2/TRBV6-3	TRBJ2-3	CASSYSLENSSDTQYF
TRBV29-1	TRBJ1-1	CSVEVNRQAFF
TRBV29-1	TRBJ2-3	CSAELGANTDTQYF
TRBV7-8	TRBJ2-3	CASTTGDTQYF
TRBV20-1	TRBJ2-7	CSASRQANSHEQYF
TRBV3-1	TRBJ2-3	CASSPGLVEDTQYF
TRBV6-2/TRBV6-3	TRBJ2-7	CASIASGGGGAHEQYF
TRBV20-1	TRBJ2-7	CSARFGTSYYEQYF
TRBV6-6	TRBJ1-2	CASSYGPHEDGYTF
TRBV12-3/TRBV12-4	TRBJ1-4	CASSRDTRGEKLFF
TRBV25-1	TRBJ2-1	CASSAAPGQGVPGGSYNEQFF
TRBV11-2	TRBJ2-7	CASSADRVSYEQYF
TRBV6-2/TRBV6-3	TRBJ1-2	CASSYATAISGYTF
TRBV24-1	TRBJ1-4	CATSDRDRGRGNEKLFF
TRBV5-1	TRBJ1-2	CASSAGQGYVNGYTF
TRBV28	TRBJ2-5	CARRQETQYF